This T cell receptor (beta chain) was documented in a study of blood T cell repertoires in COVID-19. Overall study: Acute-phase and convalescent COVID-19 samples originated in the United States, Italy and Spain. PBMCs, B-cell-depleted T cells, or T cells were the source of the cDNA or gDNA that made up the material.

Original processing notes: Scientists estimated how many nucleated cells there were by amplifying reference gene primers. Assay: immunoSEQ multiplex PCR; the TCRdb copy retains only in-frame clones and omits some. The D gene and trimming were derived from the DNA, and the V and J assignments and clone size from that table. In the table there are about 200,000 clones, about 85% of which are singletons. The germline V and J ends were trimmed by 4 bases and 5 bases, with 18 bases remaining between them. This CDR3 has 15 residues. Germline values: CDR1 MNHEY, CDR2 SMNVEV (reference sequence). This clone was seen once.

This clonotype originated in a woman aged 40 to 50 with COVID-19, enrolled during active disease. Source material: peripheral blood. The chain carries TRBV27 and TRBJ2-7, with D perhaps matching TRBD2 (7 bases). CDR3 region: CASSSRGRGGNEQYF. In nucleotides, the CDR3 is TGTGCCAGCAGTTCACGTGGGAGGGGGGGAAACGAGCAGTACTTC.